This T cell receptor beta chain was sequenced for a study of T cells in Graves' hyperthyroidism and ophthalmopathy. Study-wide results and limits: Researchers found most expanded thyroid clonotypes above 0.001 in blood as well.

Germline V lookup: CDR1 SEHNR, CDR2 FQNEAQ (reference sequence). The CDR3 contains 14 residues. The investigators amplified TCR beta CDR3 regions from RNA transcripts. The study used the HTBI primer set for a first-round RT-PCR of the TCR CDR3. TCRdb re-called the multiplex PCR reads through MiXCR, storing one row per CDR3 protein. The sample records a few hundred thousand distinct CDR3 sequences, nearly 15% being singletons. Uncontrolled infection, other autoimmune disease, pregnancy or lactation barred patients from enrollment. Source material for PBMCs was about 11 ml fresh peripheral blood. Comment on this clonotype: Antigen: not known.

V and J are TRBV7-9 and TRBJ2-2; weak D call: TRBD2 (5 bases). The source is a woman aged 55-69 years with Graves' ophthalmopathy. What was sequenced was blood. CDR3 DNA: TGTGGCGGGTCGATGTCCTTGAACACCGGGGAGCTGTTTTTT. This gives the protein CGGSMSLNTGELFF.